The present T cell receptor beta chain was sequenced within a study of T cell responses to AZD1222 COVID-19 vaccine. Study-wide results and caveats: No day 14 peak samples; only post-peak repertoires were characterized.

This CDR3 has 13 amino acids. The germline gives CDR1 SGHVS, CDR2 FQNEAQ. V dropped 3 bases and J dropped 8 bases, with 11 bases sitting between them. Method: immunoSEQ multiplex PCR; TCRdb's copy keeps in-frame clones and lacks some. The repertoire consists of approximately 110,000 clones, with 92% occurring once and the leading ten covering approximately 7.9%. Concerning this clone: The antigen is unknown.

Second-dose timings of about 4 or about 12 weeks were pooled. The receptor comes from an adult who received the AZD1222 COVID-19 vaccine. The specimen was peripheral blood, collected 28 days after the second AZD1222 dose. The rearrangement links TRBV7-8 to TRBJ1-5; D unclear. CDR3 DNA: TGTGCCAGCAGCTTTGCCTTATGGGAGCCCCAGCATTTT. Encoded protein: CASSFALWEPQHF.